A single sample is the source of the 25 T cell receptor beta chains below, sequenced in a study of early T cells in non-severe SARS-CoV-2 infection. TCRdb processed the 5' RACE reads anew with MiXCR; each CDR3 protein has one entry. The table records about 55,000 distinct CDR3 sequences, around an eighth of them present only once. Sequences were obtained from whole blood. The receptors originated from an adult who was a healthcare worker with PCR-confirmed SARS-CoV-2 infection or an uninfected control (not recorded which).

The chain is built from TRBV4-2 and TRBJ2-7; D might be TRBD1 (7 bases). CDR1 and CDR2 from the germline V gene are LGHNA and YNFKEQ. Trimming took 2 bases from V and 6 from J, leaving 14 bases between them. CDR3 length: 14 amino acids. The CDR3 DNA follows: TGTGCCAGCAGCCAACCAGGGGGGCAAGCCGAGCAGTACTTC. It yields the protein CASSQPGGQAEQYF.

The genes are TRBV20-1 and TRBJ2-1; the D is unclear. The germline CDR1 and CDR2 sequences are DFQATT and SNEGSKA (reference sequence). CDR3 length: 14 amino acids. Trimming shortened V by 6 bases and J by 8 bases, and 20 bases separated the two germline ends. CDR3 protein: CSAVRAIKLDEQFF. The CDR3 coding sequence is TGCAGTGCAGTCCGGGCCATTAAACTGGATGAGCAGTTCTTC.

This clonotype was detected ten times or more. The CDR3 region has the DNA TGTGCCAGCAGTGCGACGGGGGACGAGCAGTACTTC. Residues: CASSATGDEQYF. This chain links TRBV7-9 with TRBJ2-7, with a weak D call TRBD2 (6 bases). CDR1 and CDR2 from the germline V gene are SEHNR and FQNEAQ (reference sequence). The ends were cut back, 6 bases at V and 5 bases at J, with 11 bases in the middle. The length of the CDR3 is 12 residues. Full variable domain (missing parts from reference TRBV7-9 and TRBJ2-7): DTGVSQNPRHKITKRGQNVTFRCDPISEHNRLYWYRQTLGQGPEFLTYFQNEAQLEKSRLLSDRFSAERPKGSFSTLEIQRTEQGDSAMYLCASSATGDEQYFGPGTRLTVT.

The chain couples TRBV20-1 to TRBJ1-5; 7 positions match TRBD1. Germline loops: CDR1 DFQATT, CDR2 SNEGSKA (reference sequence). Trimming cost V 5 bases and J 2 bases; bases outside gene matches: 9. The CDR3 consists of 15 residues. The CDR3: CSAPDRVFGNQPQHF. CDR3 nucleotide sequence: TGCAGTGCTCCAGACAGGGTGTTTGGCAATCAGCCCCAGCATTTT.

At least ten counts were recorded for this clonotype. The chain uses TRBV27 and TRBJ2-7, with D unresolved. V lost 8 bases, J lost 4 bases, and 6 bases lay in between. The CDR3 spans 10 residues. Germline CDR1 and CDR2: MNHEY and SMNVEV (reference sequence). CDR3 residues: CASGFYEQYF. Here the CDR3 DNA reads TGTGCCAGCGGGTTTTACGAGCAGTACTTC.

The V call is TRBV19, the J call TRBJ2-4; D is unclear. Trimming cost V 1 base and J 7 bases, with 5 bases left between them. CDR3 size: 12 residues. From germline, CDR1 is LNHDA and CDR2 SQIVND (reference sequence). CDR3 DNA: TGTGCCAGTAGTATAGTAGGGAACATTCAGTACTTC. Encoded protein: CASSIVGNIQYF.

This clonotype has just a few counts. In nucleotides, the CDR3 is TGTGCCAGCTCGGGAGGCTGGAGCTCCTACAATGAGCAGTTCTTC. As protein: CASSGGWSSYNEQFF. This sequence joins TRBV6-1 and TRBJ2-1; 7 nucleotides line up with TRBD2. The CDR3 covers 15 residues. The V segment lost 8 bases and the J segment 0 bases; nucleotides outside the gene matches: 7. Germline V gene lookup returns CDR1 MNHNS and CDR2 SASEGT.

This clonotype was observed a few times. The rearrangement uses TRBV3-1 and TRBJ1-1, with D possibly TRBD1 on 6 matching bases. The ends were cut back, 1 base at V and 13 bases at J, with 16 bases in the middle. Germline values: CDR1 LGHDT, CDR2 YNNKEL (reference sequence). The CDR3 runs 13 residues. The CDR3 is CASSQGYAGESFF. DNA of the CDR3: TGTGCCAGCAGCCAAGGATACGCAGGGGAGAGTTTCTTT.

This clonotype was observed many times. CDR3 amino acids: CATSDENSNQPQHF. The CDR3 DNA is TGTGCCACCAGTGACGAGAATAGCAATCAGCCCCAGCATTTT. This rearrangement joins TRBV24-1 to TRBJ1-5; D not resolved. V lost 4 bases and J lost 0, with 6 bases in between. In germline, CDR1 is KGHDR, CDR2 SFDVKD. This CDR3 spans 14 amino acids.

This clonotype was found many times. The CDR3 loop is CASSRRDRTSGANVLTF. CDR3 in DNA: TGTGCCAGCAGTCGCCGGGACAGAACCTCTGGGGCCAACGTCCTGACTTTC. The chain recombines TRBV27 with TRBJ2-6; 7 positions agree with TRBD1. In germline, CDR1 is MNHEY, CDR2 SMNVEV (reference sequence). The CDR3 runs 17 residues. V lost 5 bases, J lost 0 bases, and 7 bases stayed unmatched.

The table lists this clonotype with a count of one. A read error may account for a junction end that differs from germline. This chain joins TRBV7-2 and TRBJ2-4, with D tentatively TRBD1 (6 bases). The CDR3 is 16 residues long. CDR1 and CDR2 (germline): SGHTA, FQGNSA. The CDR3 is CASSFSGVLAKNIQHF. DNA for the CDR3: TGTGCCAGCAGTTTCTCAGGGGTTTTGGCCAAAAACATTCAGCACTTC.

The chain links TRBV20-1 to TRBJ2-1, with 11 bases fitting TRBD2. The CDR3 totals 16 residues. Per germline, CDR1 DFQATT and CDR2 SNEGSKA (reference sequence). The V and J ends lost 3 bases and 0 bases, in that order; junction bases with no gene match: 4. As DNA, the CDR3 is TGCAGTGCTAGGTCTAGCGGGAGGAGCTCCTACAATGAGCAGTTCTTC. Protein sequence: CSARSSGRSSYNEQFF.

This clonotype has more than one count but fewer than ten. The chain couples TRBV14 to TRBJ2-3; no reliable D call. Germline V gives CDR1 SGHDN, CDR2 FVKESK. Trimming left V 4 bases short and J 8 bases short, with 16 bases between. There are 14 residues in the CDR3. This CDR3 is CASSPGPTPVTQYF. Written as DNA, the CDR3 is TGTGCCAGCAGCCCGGGTCCCACACCCGTTACGCAGTATTTT.

This clonotype was counted at least ten times. CDR3 bases: TGTGCCAGTACCGGGCCCCGCCCAATGGATGAGCAGTTCTTC. Encoded protein: CASTGPRPMDEQFF. The chain links TRBV19 to TRBJ2-1; D uncertain. Trimming removed 7 bases from V and 8 bases from J, with 18 bases in between. CDR1 LNHDA and CDR2 SQIVND come from the germline V gene (reference sequence). This CDR3 comprises 14 residues.

This clonotype was detected only once. This may stem from a read error, because a much larger clone lies one nucleotide away. No conserved phenylalanine or tryptophan is present at the end of the CDR3, so a read error is the likely explanation. The chain recombines TRBV4-2 with TRBJ1-3; unclear D gene. Trimming removed 1 base at V and 0 bases at J, with 7 bases between. The CDR3 contains 15 residues. In germline, CDR1 is LGHNA, CDR2 YNFKEQ. The CDR3 here is CASSQAQDSGNTIYL. In nucleotides, the CDR3 is TGTGCCAGCAGCCAAGCCCAGGACTCTGGAAACACCATATATTTA.

This clonotype was seen repeatedly, ten times or more. The chain has TRBV6-1 and TRBJ1-2; no reliable D call. This CDR3 spans 13 amino acids. The V and J ends lost 1 base and 9 bases respectively, with 12 bases between them. Germline values: CDR1 MNHNS, CDR2 SASEGT. The CDR3 protein is CASSEGAARRYTF. The CDR3 DNA is TGTGCCAGCAGTGAAGGGGCTGCTAGACGCTACACCTTC.

The rearrangement links TRBV5-1 to TRBJ2-5; the match to TRBD2 covers 11 bases. J gave up 5 bases and V 7 bases, and 10 bases lay outside the gene matches. The CDR3 sequence is 15 residues long. Germline CDR1 SGHRS, CDR2 YFSETQ. CDR3 sequence (DNA): TGCGCCAGCGGCGACACTAGCGGGAGTGGCGAGACCCAGTACTTC. Amino acids: CASGDTSGSGETQYF. Full variable domain (remainder filled in from reference TRBV5-1 and TRBJ2-5): KAGVTQTPRYLIKTRGQQVTLSCSPISGHRSVSWYQQTPGQGLQFLFEYFSETQRNKGNFPGRFSGRQFSNSRSEMNVSTLELGDSALYLCASGDTSGSGETQYFGPGTRLLVL.

This clonotype was counted once. The chain couples TRBV29-1 to TRBJ2-5; the match to TRBD2 covers 11 bases. The CDR3 is 13 residues long. V gave up 6 bases and J gave up 7 bases; unmatched junction bases: 7. Germline V gene sequence: CDR1 SQVTM, CDR2 ANQGSEA. CDR3 sequence: CSVHWLAGGTQYF. The CDR3 DNA is TGCAGCGTCCACTGGCTAGCGGGGGGGACCCAGTACTTC.

The gene calls are TRBV28 and TRBJ1-5; D is undetermined. Germline assignment: CDR1 MDHEN and CDR2 SYDVKM. This CDR3 region has 10 residues. Trimming cost V 5 bases and J 7 bases, with 3 bases left between them. The CDR3 loop is CASSEQPQHF. In DNA, the CDR3 is TGTGCCAGCAGTGAGCAGCCCCAGCATTTT.

This clonotype was observed many times. The chain is built from TRBV7-8 and TRBJ1-1, with TRBD1 as a possible D gene (5 bases). The CDR3 is 12 amino acids. Germline-derived CDR1 and CDR2 are SGHVS and FQNEAQ. V shed 3 bases and J shed 5 bases, with 7 bases lying between them. CDR3 region: CASSFQGTEAFF. The DNA for the CDR3 is TGTGCCAGCAGCTTTCAGGGAACTGAAGCTTTCTTT.

This clonotype was recorded a few times. V usage is TRBV25-1 and J usage is TRBJ2-3; D gene unclear. Trimming left V 1 base short and J 6 bases short, with 11 bases between. From germline, CDR1 is MGHDK and CDR2 SYGVNS. The CDR3 length is 14 residues. The CDR3 DNA sequence: TGTGCCAGCAGTGAATTCTCATTGGAGGATACGCAGTATTTT. This translates into CASSEFSLEDTQYF.

This clonotype was counted many times. CDR3 sequence (DNA): TGTGCCAGCAGCCAAGGAACCCGAGGTGAAAAACTGTTTTTT. It is translated as CASSQGTRGEKLFF. This chain joins TRBV3-1 and TRBJ1-4; D gene ambiguous. The germline gives CDR1 LGHDT, CDR2 YNNKEL (reference sequence). The V end was cut by 1 base, the J end by 7 bases, with 10 bases between. The CDR3 loop spans 14 amino acids.

In this sample, this clonotype turned up many times. The chain carries TRBV29-1 and TRBJ1-1; unclear D gene. V lost 7 bases, J lost 4 bases, and 10 bases lay in between. Germline CDR1 is SQVTM and CDR2 is ANQGSEA. The CDR3 is made up of 11 amino acids. The CDR3: CSAVIGTEAFF. The DNA of the CDR3 is TGCAGCGCCGTAATTGGCACTGAAGCTTTCTTT.

This clonotype has ten or more counts. The chain employs TRBV12-5 and TRBJ1-1; D remains ambiguous. Trimming shortened V by 0 bases and J by 1 base, and 12 bases separated the two germline ends. The germline V gene has CDR1 LGHNT and CDR2 FRNRAP. CDR3 length: 16 amino acids. The CDR3 sequence: CASGLVLGEGNTEAFF. In nucleotides, the CDR3 is TGTGCTAGTGGTTTGGTATTGGGCGAGGGGAACACTGAAGCTTTCTTT.

In this sample, this clonotype turned up a few times. J is TRBJ2-5 and V is TRBV3-1; D is possibly TRBD1 (6 bases). Germline CDR1 is LGHDT and CDR2 is YNNKEL (reference sequence). The CDR3 has 14 residues. V dropped 4 bases and J dropped 1 base, with 10 bases sitting between them. The CDR3 sequence is CASSPRQVQETQYF. CDR3 bases: TGTGCCAGCAGCCCCCGACAGGTCCAAGAGACCCAGTACTTC.